Shown below are 31 T cell receptor beta chains from a single sample sequenced in a study of immune evolution from preneoplasia to lung adenocarcinoma. Clones were sequenced by immunoSEQ multiplex PCR, and TCRdb holds only the in-frame ones, with some missing. Of fewer than 8,000 clones listed, about 80% are singletons. The specimen sequenced was FFPE minimally invasive lung adenocarcinoma tissue. The origin of the receptors is a person between 65 and 80 years old with lung adenocarcinoma.

This clone was counted once. This chain uses TRBV21-1 with TRBJ2-3; the tabulated D call, TRBD1, remains unverified against the DNA. TRBV21-1 is a known pseudogene. The CDR3 loop spans 14 amino acids. The CDR3 DNA reads as TGTGCCAGCAGCCCCCTCGGACAGGCAGATACGCAGTATTTT. Its protein is CASSPLGQADTQYF.

The gene calls are TRBV7-3 and TRBJ1-2; D gene unclear. V gave up 5 bases and J gave up 0 bases, with 7 bases separating them. Germline values: CDR1 SGHTA, CDR2 FQGTGA. This CDR3 has 13 amino acids. Here the CDR3 reads CASSLTANYGYTF. The CDR3 bases are TGTGCCAGCAGCCTTACAGCTAACTATGGCTACACCTTC.

The chain employs TRBV7-6 and TRBJ2-1; 10 bases align to TRBD2. The germline V gene has CDR1 SGHVS and CDR2 FNYEAQ. This CDR3 is 14 amino acids long. V was pared by 4 bases and J by 4 bases, with 1 base of the junction left unmatched. CDR3 sequence (DNA): TGTGCCAGCAGCTGGACTAGCGGTTACAATGAGCAGTTCTTC. Translation: CASSWTSGYNEQFF.

V and J are TRBV19 and TRBJ1-1; D possibly corresponds to TRBD1 (5 bases). The CDR3 has 14 residues. Between the trimmed V and J ends, which lost 8 bases and 0 bases, there was a span of 13 bases. Germline V gives CDR1 LNHDA, CDR2 SQIVND (reference sequence). CDR3 coding DNA: TGTGCCAGTCGGGAACAGGCGTTGAACACTGAAGCTTTCTTT. Amino acid sequence: CASREQALNTEAFF. The entire variable domain, with the rest obtained from reference TRBV19 and TRBJ1-1, is as follows: DGGITQSPKYLFRKEGQNVTLSCEQNLNHDAMYWYRQDPGQGLRLIYYSQIVNDFQKGDIAEGYSVSREKKESFPLTVTSAQKNPTAFYLCASREQALNTEAFFGQGTRLTVV.

The rearrangement joins TRBV7-6 to TRBJ2-2; TRBD1 matches 9 bases. J was trimmed by 7 bases and V by 5 bases; bases with no gene match: 5. The CDR3 is 14 residues long. Germline assignment: CDR1 SGHVS and CDR2 FNYEAQ. DNA of the CDR3: TGTGCCAGCAGCGTGGGACAGGGACTCGGGGAGCTGTTTTTT. Translation: CASSVGQGLGELFF.

This clone has only one observation. The rearrangement uses TRBV9 and TRBJ1-1, with D possibly matching TRBD1 (5 bases). The CDR3 consists of 16 residues. Germline assignment: CDR1 SGDLS and CDR2 YYNGEE. Trimming removed 3 bases at V and 3 bases at J, with 18 bases between. The CDR3 sequence: CASSGGGRGADTEAFF. Here the CDR3 DNA reads TGTGCCAGCAGCGGGGGAGGGAGGGGAGCGGACACTGAAGCTTTCTTT.

The rearrangement uses TRBV9 and TRBJ1-1; D perhaps matches TRBD1 (5 bases). CDR3 size: 16 residues. V was pared by 0 bases and J by 1 base, with 13 bases between. Germline V gene lookup returns CDR1 SGDLS and CDR2 YYNGEE. The CDR3 DNA follows: TGTGCCAGCAGCGTAGAAAGAGCAGGGCCGAACACTGAAGCTTTCTTT. It translates to CASSVERAGPNTEAFF.

This rearrangement joins TRBV2 to TRBJ2-3, with a tentative D call TRBD1 (5 bases). The CDR3 contains 13 residues. Between the trimmed V and J ends, which lost 1 base and 5 bases, there was a span of 7 bases. Germline V gene lookup returns CDR1 SNHLY and CDR2 FYNNEI. CDR3 residues: CASSEETVDTQYF. The CDR3 bases are TGTGCCAGCAGTGAAGAGACAGTAGATACGCAGTATTTT.

The rearrangement links TRBV6-4 to TRBJ2-3; D gene ambiguous. Per germline, CDR1 MRHNA and CDR2 SNTAGT. The V and J ends lost 9 bases and 2 bases respectively, with 3 bases between them. CDR3 size: 10 residues. Written as DNA, the CDR3 is TGTGCCAGAATCACAGATACGCAGTATTTT. As protein: CARITDTQYF.

This chain uses TRBV2 with TRBJ2-7; 7 bases are shared with TRBD1. Unmatched junction bases numbered 8, after V lost 6 bases and J lost 0 bases. CDR3 length: 15 residues. Germline-derived CDR1 and CDR2 are SNHLY and FYNNEI. As DNA, the CDR3 is TGTGCCAGCAGCTCCCGGACAGGACTCTCCTACGAGCAGTACTTC. This sequence encodes CASSSRTGLSYEQYF.

Only one count was recorded for this clone. The rearrangement uses TRBV6-1 and TRBJ1-2, with D possibly TRBD1 on 5 matching bases. Deletions cut 2 bases from V and 8 bases from J, with 12 bases between. The CDR3 spans 13 residues. The germline V gene encodes CDR1 MNHNS and CDR2 SASEGT. CDR3: CASSETGQRGYTF. Here the CDR3 DNA reads TGTGCCAGCAGTGAAACGGGGCAACGAGGCTACACCTTC.

The chain joins TRBV11-2 to TRBJ1-4; no definite D call. Germline-derived CDR1 and CDR2 are SGHAT and FQNNGV. The CDR3 covers 15 residues. Trimming shortened V by 2 bases and J by 3 bases, and 10 bases separated the two germline ends. CDR3 DNA sequence: TGTGCCAGCAGCTTATCCGTTGTGGCTAATGAAAAACTGTTTTTT. Translated: CASSLSVVANEKLFF.

The V and J genes are TRBV18 and TRBJ1-1, with 7 bases lining up with TRBD1. The V segment lost 3 bases and the J segment 8 bases; nucleotides outside the gene matches: 3. The CDR3 has 12 residues. Germline V gene lookup returns CDR1 KGHSH and CDR2 LQKENI. The CDR3 region is CASSPGQAEAFF. The CDR3 DNA follows: TGTGCCAGCTCACCCGGACAGGCCGAAGCTTTCTTT. The entire variable domain, with the rest obtained from reference TRBV18 and TRBJ1-1, is as follows: NAGVMQNPRHLVRRRGQEARLRCSPMKGHSHVYWYRQLPEEGLKFMVYLQKENIIDESGMPKERFSAEFPKEGPSILRIQQVVRGDSAAYFCASSPGQAEAFFGQGTRLTVV.

V usage is TRBV19 and J usage is TRBJ1-1; tentative D call: TRBD1 (5 bases). Trimming shortened V by 7 bases and J by 9 bases, and 12 bases separated the two germline ends. Germline CDR1 and CDR2: LNHDA and SQIVND (reference sequence). The CDR3 runs to 11 residues. CDR3 nucleotides: TGTGCCAGTACGGAGCGGGGGAAAGCTTTCTTT. Its protein is CASTERGKAFF.

A few counts support this clone. The chain couples TRBV14 to TRBJ1-1, with a tentative D call TRBD1 (6 bases). Trimming shortened V by 0 bases and J by 5 bases, and 10 bases separated the two germline ends. CDR3 length: 14 residues. The germline V gene encodes CDR1 SGHDN and CDR2 FVKESK. Here the CDR3 reads CASSQEGGTTEAFF. The CDR3 coding sequence is TGTGCCAGCAGCCAAGAAGGGGGGACGACTGAAGCTTTCTTT. The entire variable domain, with the rest obtained from reference TRBV14 and TRBJ1-1, is as follows: EAGVTQFPSHSVIEKGQTVTLRCDPISGHDNLYWYRRVMGKEIKFLLHFVKESKQDESGMPNNRFLAERTGGTYSTLKVQPAELEDSGVYFCASSQEGGTTEAFFGQGTRLTVV.

The rearrangement uses TRBV7-8 and TRBJ1-5; 9 bases map to TRBD1. V shed 5 bases, J shed 6 bases, and the junction held 11 bases outside the gene matches. Germline V gene sequence: CDR1 SGHVS, CDR2 FQNEAQ. This CDR3 is built from 16 residues. CDR3 protein: CASSDLQQGAVQPQHF. The CDR3 DNA sequence: TGTGCCAGCAGCGACCTACAACAGGGGGCTGTTCAGCCCCAGCATTTT.

J is TRBJ2-7 and V is TRBV9; maybe TRBD1 (5 bases). V gave up 1 base and J gave up 5 bases, with 13 bases separating them. The CDR3 has 14 amino acids. The V gene's germline CDR1 is SGDLS and CDR2 YYNGEE. The CDR3 loop is CASSVKAGIDEQYF. Here the CDR3 DNA reads TGTGCCAGCAGCGTAAAGGCAGGGATCGACGAGCAGTACTTC.

The J gene is TRBJ1-2, the V gene TRBV28; D is possibly TRBD1 (6 bases). V was cut by 3 bases and J by 3 bases, with 17 bases left in between. The germline CDR1 and CDR2 sequences are MDHEN and SYDVKM. This CDR3 spans 16 amino acids. CDR3 protein: CASSLPQGDPDYGYTF. In nucleotides, the CDR3 is TGTGCCAGCAGTTTGCCACAGGGCGACCCCGACTATGGCTACACCTTC.

The CDR3 reads CASSIAGQGSRETQYF. For the CDR3, the DNA is TGTGCCAGTAGTATAGCGGGACAGGGCAGTCGAGAGACCCAGTACTTC. The chain employs TRBV19 and TRBJ2-5; 9 nucleotides line up with TRBD1. V was clipped by 1 base and J by 4 bases; unmatched bases: 7. The germline gives CDR1 LNHDA, CDR2 SQIVND (reference sequence). The CDR3 is 16 amino acids.

The rearrangement uses TRBV18 and TRBJ2-1; 10 positions agree with TRBD2. Germline CDR1 reads KGHSH; CDR2 reads LQKENI. The V gene end was trimmed by 3 bases and the J gene end by 8 bases; junction bases not matched to a gene: 13. The CDR3 sequence is 17 residues long. DNA for the CDR3: TGTGCCAGCTCACCTCTTCTAGCGGGAGTGGGATGGGATGAGCAGTTCTTC. It codes for CASSPLLAGVGWDEQFF.

This clone was observed a handful of times. The chain combines TRBV19 with TRBJ2-3, with D possibly TRBD2 on 6 matching bases. This CDR3 has 15 amino acids. The germline gives CDR1 LNHDA, CDR2 SQIVND (reference sequence). Trimming pared 3 bases from V and 1 base from J, leaving 11 bases between. In DNA, the CDR3 is TGTGCCAGTAGTATCGGGACTTTCCGCACAGATACGCAGTATTTT. Protein: CASSIGTFRTDTQYF.

The chain uses TRBV5-1 and TRBJ2-7; no firm D call. Trimming took 2 bases from V and 5 from J, leaving 8 bases between them. In germline, CDR1 is SGHRS, CDR2 YFSETQ. This CDR3 spans 12 amino acids. CDR3 loop: CASSFPSNEQYF. The CDR3 DNA sequence: TGCGCCAGCAGCTTCCCCAGCAACGAGCAGTACTTC.

In regard to this clone: Relative to the germline gene, one junction end is altered; a read error may explain this. The chain carries TRBV7-9 and TRBJ1-2, with D unclear. This CDR3 has 9 amino acids. Germline V lookup: CDR1 SEHNR, CDR2 FQNEAQ (reference sequence). The CDR3 DNA is TGTGCCAGCAGCTTCAGAGCGGTTTTC. It translates to CASSFRAVF.

The chain carries TRBV27 and TRBJ2-5; TRBD2 matches at 9 bases. In germline, CDR1 is MNHEY, CDR2 SMNVEV (reference sequence). The CDR3 spans 15 residues. With 4 bases clipped from V and 7 bases from J, the junction kept 10 bases outside the gene matches. The CDR3 reads CASSWASGERRTQYF. CDR3 nucleotide sequence: TGTGCCAGCAGTTGGGCTAGCGGGGAGAGGAGGACCCAGTACTTC.

The chain uses TRBV30 and TRBJ2-2; TRBD2 matches 8 bases. This CDR3 contains 14 residues. Germline-derived CDR1 and CDR2 are GTSNPN and SVGIG (reference sequence). Germline trimming cut 4 bases from V and 0 bases from J; bases unmatched to any gene: 1. As DNA, the CDR3 is TGTGCCTGGAATAGCGGGGCGAACACCGGGGAGCTGTTTTTT. Translation: CAWNSGANTGELFF.

CDR3 in DNA: TGTGCCAGCAGCTTAATTAGGGGGGATGGGGAGCTGTTTTTT. Protein: CASSLIRGDGELFF. The chain carries TRBV11-2 and TRBJ2-2; D could derive from TRBD1 or TRBD2 (6 bases each). This CDR3 comprises 14 residues. Germline lookup yields CDR1 SGHAT and CDR2 FQNNGV. Trimming pared 2 bases from V and 8 bases from J, leaving 12 bases between. The full variable domain, with the rest looked up from reference TRBV11-2 and TRBJ2-2, is EAGVAQSPRYKIIEKRQSVAFWCNPISGHATLYWYQQILGQGPKLLIQFQNNGVVDDSQLPKDRFSAERLKGVDSTLKIQPAKLEDSAVYLCASSLIRGDGELFFGEGSRLTVL.

V usage is TRBV11-1 and J usage is TRBJ2-1, with a possible D match to TRBD2 (5 bases). Germline CDR1 and CDR2: SGHAT and FQDESV (reference sequence). V lost 0 bases to trimming and J lost 8 bases, with 14 bases between them. The CDR3 sequence is 15 residues long. The CDR3 here is CASSLARASKDEQFF. DNA of the CDR3: TGTGCCAGCAGCTTAGCGCGGGCCTCGAAAGATGAGCAGTTCTTC.

This clone was found once. The chain combines TRBV2 with TRBJ1-5; no firm D call. The CDR3 sequence is 12 residues long. Germline V gene lookup returns CDR1 SNHLY and CDR2 FYNNEI. The V end lost 3 bases, the J end lost 9 bases, and 9 bases lay between the germline ends. As DNA, the CDR3 is TGTGCCAGCAGTGAGGCTTGGAGGCCCCAGCATTTT. It encodes CASSEAWRPQHF.

Here the CDR3 reads CASSFRRAYNSPLHF. CDR3 DNA sequence: TGTGCCAGCAGCTTCCGCAGGGCCTATAATTCACCCCTCCACTTT. The V call is TRBV11-2, the J call TRBJ1-6, with D possibly TRBD1 on 5 matching bases. Germline lookup yields CDR1 SGHAT and CDR2 FQNNGV. The CDR3 totals 15 residues. The V and J ends lost 3 bases and 2 bases respectively, with 8 bases between them.

The rearrangement uses TRBV6-1 and TRBJ2-1; 11 bases map to TRBD1. This CDR3 has 17 residues. Germline CDR1 is MNHNS and CDR2 is SASEGT. After removal of 3 bases from V and 4 bases from J, the junction contained 8 bases not matched to a gene. The CDR3 bases are TGTGCCAGCAGTGATTGGACAGGGGGCCGGGTTTACAATGAGCAGTTCTTC. The encoded protein is CASSDWTGGRVYNEQFF.

This chain uses TRBV5-7 with TRBJ1-1; D is perhaps TRBD1 (6 bases). TRBV5-7 is treated as an ORF (open reading frame) with a function not yet certain. Between the trimmed V and J ends, which lost 0 bases and 3 bases, there was a span of 18 bases. CDR3 size: 17 residues. Here the CDR3 reads CASSLGPGRPGDTEAFF. The CDR3 DNA is TGTGCCAGCAGCTTGGGTCCAGGACGGCCAGGGGACACTGAAGCTTTCTTT.